A single sample is the source of the 20 T cell receptor beta chains below, sequenced in a study of blood T cells in healthy people across ages. A second about 7 to 12 cycle PCR used barcoded and J-beta primers. TCRdb re-analysed the 5' RACE reads in MiXCR, keeping a single row per CDR3 protein. In the table there are approximately 1.5 million distinct CDR3 sequences, about 31% of which are singletons. Source material: blood. Source of these receptors: a woman in her twenties or thirties in good health.

Only a few counts were recorded for this clonotype. The chain recombines TRBV3-1 with TRBJ2-3, with D unclear. Germline CDR1 is LGHDT and CDR2 is YNNKEL (reference sequence). The V end lost 1 base, the J end lost 6 bases, and 5 bases lay between the germline ends. This CDR3 comprises 12 residues. The chain's CDR3 is CASSQVDDTQYF. The CDR3 region has the DNA TGTGCCAGCAGCCAAGTTGACGATACGCAGTATTTT.

This clonotype was seen more than once but under ten times. A junction end diverges from the germline sequence, so it may reflect a read error. This chain joins TRBV20-1 and TRBJ2-7; 9 bases are shared with TRBD1. The CDR3 loop spans 13 amino acids. Germline loops: CDR1 DFQATT, CDR2 SNEGSKA (reference sequence). CDR3 region: CSARRTGVYGQYF. CDR3 nucleotide sequence: TGCAGTGCTAGAAGGACAGGGGTCTACGGGCAGTACTTC.

This clonotype was picked up a small number of times. The rearrangement uses TRBV10-3 and TRBJ2-7; a weak D match, TRBD2 (6 bases). V lost 0 bases and J 5 bases, leaving 14 bases between the germline ends. The CDR3 consists of 15 residues. The germline CDR1 and CDR2 sequences are ENHRY and SYGVKD. The CDR3 loop reads CAISESRLEIHEQYF. The DNA for the CDR3 is TGTGCCATCAGTGAGTCTAGACTAGAAATCCACGAGCAGTACTTC.

The chain couples TRBV19 to TRBJ2-3; weak D call: TRBD2 (7 bases). The CDR3 loop spans 15 amino acids. The V gene lost 10 bases and the J gene lost 3 bases, with 20 bases spanning the gap. Per the germline V gene, CDR1 is LNHDA and CDR2 is SQIVND (reference sequence). The CDR3 nucleotides are TGTGCCACCGAGGGGGGGAGCGGGACTACAGATACGCAGTATTTT. It specifies CATEGGSGTTDTQYF. Together with reference TRBV19 and TRBJ2-3, the CDR3 gives the full variable domain: DGGITQSPKYLFRKEGQNVTLSCEQNLNHDAMYWYRQDPGQGLRLIYYSQIVNDFQKGDIAEGYSVSREKKESFPLTVTSAQKNPTAFYLCATEGGSGTTDTQYFGPGTRLTVL.

Only a few counts were recorded for this clonotype. The chain employs TRBV29-1 and TRBJ2-1; 7 nucleotides agree with TRBD1. This CDR3 spans 11 amino acids. The J segment lost 10 bases and the V segment lost 6 bases, leaving 6 bases of the junction unmatched. The germline V gene has CDR1 SQVTM and CDR2 ANQGSEA. The CDR3 bases are TGCAGCGTCCTGACAGGGCGCGAGCAGTTCTTC. It yields the protein CSVLTGREQFF.

Of note for this clonotype: This may stem from a read error, because a much larger clone lies one nucleotide away. The J gene is TRBJ2-7, the V gene TRBV4-2; D is unresolved. The ends were cut back, 3 bases at V and 5 bases at J, with 17 bases in the middle. Germline V lookup: CDR1 LGHNA, CDR2 YNFKEQ. The CDR3 totals 15 residues. For the CDR3, the DNA is TGTGCCAGCAGCCAGGGTCACGGCCGCAACAACGAGCAGTACTTC. Translation gives CASSQGHGRNNEQYF.

The chain combines TRBV9 with TRBJ1-5; D unclear. The CDR3 spans 15 residues. Trimming removed 3 bases at V and 4 bases at J, with 14 bases between. CDR1 SGDLS and CDR2 YYNGEE come from the germline V gene. The CDR3 loop reads CASSASDSKNQPQHF. The CDR3 DNA reads as TGTGCCAGCAGCGCTTCGGATTCAAAGAATCAGCCCCAGCATTTT. The complete variable domain, with remaining parts taken from reference TRBV9 and TRBJ1-5, reads DSGVTQTPKHLITATGQRVTLRCSPRSGDLSVYWYQQSLDQGLQFLIQYYNGEERAKGNILERFSAQQFPDLHSELNLSSLELGDSALYFCASSASDSKNQPQHFGDGTRLSIL.

J is TRBJ1-5 and V is TRBV2; D not certain. Per the germline V gene, CDR1 is SNHLY and CDR2 is FYNNEI. This CDR3 has 14 amino acids. With 1 base removed from V and 4 bases from J, the gap between germline ends came to 8 bases. The CDR3 bases are TGTGCCAGCAGTGAAGGGGAAAGGAATCAGCCCCAGCATTTT. This encodes CASSEGERNQPQHF.

The V call is TRBV18, the J call TRBJ2-2; 10 bases line up with TRBD1. The CDR3 consists of 16 residues. Germline lookup yields CDR1 KGHSH and CDR2 LQKENI. V gave up 5 bases and J gave up 5 bases; unmatched junction bases: 8. The CDR3 nucleotides read TGTGCCAGCTCATCGTCCGGGACAGGGGTAACCGGGGAGCTGTTTTTT. Its protein product is CASSSSGTGVTGELFF.

This clonotype was seen at least ten times. The gene calls are TRBV28 and TRBJ1-5, with D uncertain. Trimming cost V 3 bases and J 6 bases, with 6 bases left between them. The CDR3 is made up of 12 amino acids. The germline V gene encodes CDR1 MDHEN and CDR2 SYDVKM. CDR3 bases: TGTGCCAGCAGTTTTTCCGGTCAGCCCCAGCATTTT. Translation: CASSFSGQPQHF.

CDR3 bases: TGCAGTGTGAGACAGGGATCCGGCACTGAAGCTTTCTTT. Translation gives CSVRQGSGTEAFF. The genes are TRBV29-1 and TRBJ1-1; TRBD1 matches 7 bases. Germline CDR1 is SQVTM and CDR2 is ANQGSEA. The CDR3 loop spans 13 amino acids.

In its sample, this clonotype was seen many times. This sequence joins TRBV4-1 and TRBJ1-2, with D possibly TRBD1 on 5 matching bases. V was shortened by 2 bases and J by 3 bases, with 16 bases between the two germline ends. Germline-derived CDR1 and CDR2 are MGHRA and YSYEKL. CDR3 length: 16 residues. This CDR3 is CASSQSAQGYDYGYTF. CDR3 DNA: TGCGCCAGCAGCCAAAGCGCCCAGGGATATGACTATGGCTACACCTTC.

The sample holds a few counts of this clonotype. The chain recombines TRBV4-1 with TRBJ2-7; D gene ambiguous. Trimming left V 4 bases short and J 12 bases short, with 13 bases between. This CDR3 region has 11 residues. Germline V gene sequence: CDR1 MGHRA, CDR2 YSYEKL. CDR3: CASSPWCASYF. CDR3 nucleotide sequence: TGCGCCAGCAGCCCGTGGTGCGCCTCGTACTTC.

This clonotype was observed many times. V and J are TRBV4-2 and TRBJ2-1, with D perhaps matching TRBD2 (6 bases). Germline CDR1 reads LGHNA; CDR2 reads YNFKEQ. Between the trimmed V and J ends, which lost 4 bases and 8 bases, there was a span of 18 bases. The CDR3 sequence is 15 residues long. The CDR3 region is CASSPQRARGDEQFF. CDR3 DNA: TGTGCCAGCAGCCCCCAGCGGGCCCGCGGGGATGAGCAGTTCTTC.

The V call is TRBV20-1, the J call TRBJ1-2; D is perhaps TRBD1 (5 bases). CDR1 DFQATT and CDR2 SNEGSKA come from the germline V gene (reference sequence). V was pared by 1 base and J by 6 bases, with 15 bases between. CDR3 length: 14 amino acids. The CDR3 reads CSARALREYDGYTF. DNA for the CDR3: TGCAGTGCTAGAGCTCTCAGGGAGTATGATGGCTACACCTTC.

The chain has TRBV9 and TRBJ2-1; 7 bases line up with TRBD1. Germline assignment: CDR1 SGDLS and CDR2 YYNGEE. Unmatched junction bases numbered 10, after V lost 7 bases and J lost 3 bases. The CDR3 spans 15 residues. The CDR3 spells CASGPTGQYYNEQFF. Written as DNA, the CDR3 is TGTGCCAGCGGCCCCACGGGACAGTACTACAATGAGCAGTTCTTC.

As to this clonotype: Germline and junction disagree at one end, which may indicate a read error. The chain uses TRBV9 and TRBJ2-3; D may correspond to TRBD1 or TRBD2 (5 bases each). CDR3 length: 18 residues. Per germline, CDR1 SGDLS and CDR2 YYNGEE. CDR3 sequence reads: CTSSVGAREAFATDTQYF. CDR3 in DNA: TGTACCAGCAGCGTAGGGGCCCGGGAAGCTTTCGCCACAGATACGCAGTATTTT. Full variable domain (rest looked up from reference TRBV9 and TRBJ2-3): DSGVTQTPKHLITATGQRVTLRCSPRSGDLSVYWYQQSLDQGLQFLIQYYNGEERAKGNILERFSAQQFPDLHSELNLSSLELGDSALYFCTSSVGAREAFATDTQYFGPGTRLTVL.

This rearrangement joins TRBV11-2 to TRBJ2-7, with D perhaps assigned TRBD1 or TRBD2 (5 bases each). The CDR3 runs 16 residues. Germline loops: CDR1 SGHAT, CDR2 FQNNGV. With 5 bases removed from V and 0 bases from J, the gap between germline ends came to 17 bases. The CDR3 sequence is CASSTPGTGSSYEQYF. The CDR3 DNA is TGTGCCAGCAGCACCCCGGGGACGGGGAGCTCCTACGAGCAGTACTTC.

This clonotype was counted between two and nine times. The chain couples TRBV12-3 or TRBV12-4 to TRBJ2-7, with TRBD1 matching 10 bases. There are 15 residues in the CDR3. The V segment lost 4 bases and the J segment 5 bases; nucleotides outside the gene matches: 8. CDR3 residues: CASSYRDRGFDEQYF. Here the CDR3 DNA reads TGTGCCAGCAGTTATCGGGACAGGGGATTTGACGAGCAGTACTTC.

DNA for the CDR3: TGTGCCAGCAGTTTAGGGACTAGCGGGGCAGATACGCAGTATTTT. Its protein is CASSLGTSGADTQYF. The chain uses TRBV27 and TRBJ2-3, with 13 bases matching TRBD2. Germline CDR1 reads MNHEY; CDR2 reads SMNVEV (reference sequence). V shed 2 bases, J shed 4 bases, and the junction held 0 bases outside the gene matches. This CDR3 region has 15 residues.